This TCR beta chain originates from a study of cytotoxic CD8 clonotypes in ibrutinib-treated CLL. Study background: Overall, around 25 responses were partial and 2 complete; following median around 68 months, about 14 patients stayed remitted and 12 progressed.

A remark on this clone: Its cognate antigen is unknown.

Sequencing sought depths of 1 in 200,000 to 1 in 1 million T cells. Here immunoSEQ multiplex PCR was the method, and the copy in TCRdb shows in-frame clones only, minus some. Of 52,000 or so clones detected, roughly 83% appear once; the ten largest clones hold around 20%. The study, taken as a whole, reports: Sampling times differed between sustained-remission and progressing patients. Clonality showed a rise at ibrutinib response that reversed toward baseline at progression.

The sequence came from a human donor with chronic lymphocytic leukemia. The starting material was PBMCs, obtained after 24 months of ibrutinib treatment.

The CDR3 nucleotides are TGTGCCAACCGGGACTCCCAGCTGGGCTCTGGGGCCAACGTCCTGACTTTC. This codes for CANRDSQLGSGANVLTF. The chain employs TRBV6-4 and TRBJ2-6; D may be TRBD2 (6 bases). Germline assignment: CDR1 MRHNA and CDR2 SNTAGT. Trimming stripped 10 bases from V and 0 bases from J, with 19 bases between. The CDR3 loop spans 17 amino acids.